This TCR beta chain derives from a study of T cell repertoires in cytomegalovirus infection (dated by TCRdb to about 2019). Notes on the research overall: The peptide stimulations were aimed at well-studied HLA-B-restricted epitopes as well as recently identified HLA-C-restricted CMV epitopes, whose presentation resists viral immunomodulation. Donor HLA type was relevant to the analysis, because carriage of CMV infection together with the matching HLA type was indicated by public TCR beta signatures. The paper as a whole reports these results and caveats: Carriers of CMV infection plus the relevant HLA type were discriminated by the cumulative frequency of public TCR beta family members in the study cohort and in an independent roughly 370-donor cohort. The ex vivo response was dominated by HLA-C-restricted CMV-specific TCR beta clonotypes, and the single most frequent clonotype in two of eight donors was supplied by these HLA-C-restricted clonotypes.

This clonotype was seen at least ten times. The antigen this receptor binds is unknown. No base quality information exists; no much larger clone differs at one position. The treatment or condition label here, explained by the study, means: in vitro stimulation with specific CMV peptide epitopes to enrich CMV-specific T cells. In the germline V gene, CDR1 corresponds to SGHVS and CDR2 to FNYEAQ. The germline V and J ends show losses of 8 bases and 0 bases respectively, and no gene match explains 9 bases of the junction. CDR3 length: 18 amino acids, cysteine to phenylalanine. CDR3 DNA only is kept here, 54 bases in frame from base 1. The data were produced on an Illumina HiSeq 1500. The public reads were reanalyzed by TCRdb: fastp trimming at Q25, MiXCR alignment, in-frame beta chains only. When rows share a CDR3 protein, they turn into one entry using the most common DNA and genes. This sample holds roughly 920,000 distinct CDR3 sequences; around a third were observed only once. The biggest ten clones account for over 13% of the sample.

This clonotype originated in a human donor in good health (CMV status not recorded). Some clones in this sample may be carry-over from other donors' samples. Sample: cultured CD8+ T cells from PBMCs, taken from culture after CMV antigen stimulation. The rearrangement joined TRBV7-6 to TRBJ1-6; the junction holds 11 bases that match TRBD1. The nucleotides are TGTGCCAGCTCCTTGGACAGGGGGCCCAGCTCCTATAATTCACCCCTCCACTTT. Its product reads: CASSLDRGPSSYNSPLHF.